The 26 T cell receptor beta chains reported below all come from one sample, sequenced in a study of T cells in Graves' hyperthyroidism and ophthalmopathy. The CDR3 regions of TCR beta were amplified from RNA transcripts. In the first-round RT-PCR of the TCR CDR3, the HTBI primer set was used. TCRdb reanalysed the multiplex PCR reads using MiXCR and keeps one entry per CDR3 protein. Of approximately 400,000 distinct CDR3 sequences listed, approximately 13% are singletons. Source material: blood. The receptor source for this set is a man aged 30 to 39 with Graves' hyperthyroidism that later progressed to Graves' ophthalmopathy.

This clonotype came up a few times. J is TRBJ1-5 and V is TRBV6-1; 10 positions match TRBD1. Germline values: CDR1 MNHNS, CDR2 SASEGT. CDR3 size: 15 residues. V gave up 2 bases and J gave up 6 bases; unmatched junction bases: 4. This CDR3 is CASSEKTGGGQPQHF. CDR3 DNA: TGTGCCAGCAGTGAAAAGACAGGGGGCGGTCAGCCCCAGCATTTT.

This clonotype appeared many times. The CDR3 loop reads CASSPSGTGAPQYF. CDR3 in DNA: TGTGCCAGCAGCCCCAGTGGGACAGGGGCGCCGCAGTACTTC. The chain joins TRBV5-5 to TRBJ2-7; TRBD1 matches at 10 bases. The CDR3 spans 14 residues. CDR1 is SGHKS, CDR2 YYEKEE, per germline (reference sequence). With 4 bases clipped from V and 9 bases from J, the junction kept 10 bases outside the gene matches.

This clonotype was seen a few times. The chain employs TRBV15 and TRBJ1-2; 7 nucleotides agree with TRBD1. J gave up 6 bases and V 3 bases, and 10 bases lay outside the gene matches. Germline loops: CDR1 LNHNV, CDR2 YYDKDF (reference sequence). The CDR3 totals 15 residues. The CDR3 DNA is TGTGCCACCAGCAGGGGGATCGACAGGGCGGATGGCTACACCTTC. Its protein is CATSRGIDRADGYTF.

Many counts were recorded for this clonotype. CDR3 coding DNA: TGTGCCACCTCGAGCGGGGGGGATCCAGATACGCAGTATTTT. This translates into CATSSGGDPDTQYF. The chain couples TRBV11-2 to TRBJ2-3; 10 bases fit TRBD2. CDR3 length: 14 residues. Germline trimming cut 10 bases from V and 4 bases from J; bases unmatched to any gene: 8. Germline V gene lookup returns CDR1 SGHAT and CDR2 FQNNGV.

This clonotype came up many times. The chain combines TRBV28 with TRBJ2-3; 9 bases agree with TRBD2. Looked up from germline, CDR1 is MDHEN and CDR2 is SYDVKM. Trimming took 5 bases from V and 2 from J; bases not matched to a gene: 5. The CDR3 is made up of 15 amino acids. CDR3 bases: TGTGCCAGCAGTCCGGGACTAGCCGTCACAGATACGCAGTATTTT. Translation gives CASSPGLAVTDTQYF. The variable domain in full, completed from reference TRBV28 and TRBJ2-3, reads DVKVTQSSRYLVKRTGEKVFLECVQDMDHENMFWYRQDPGLGLRLIYFSYDVKMKEKGDIPEGYSVSREKKERFSLILESASTNQTSMYLCASSPGLAVTDTQYFGPGTRLTVL.

The chain uses TRBV11-2 and TRBJ2-7; the D gene is possibly TRBD1 (5 bases). The CDR3 has 14 residues. The germline V gene encodes CDR1 SGHAT and CDR2 FQNNGV. Trimming removed 1 base from V and 3 bases from J, with 10 bases in between. The CDR3 bases are TGTGCCAGCAGCTTAGGGGGCCCCGTCTACGAGCAGTACTTC. Protein: CASSLGGPVYEQYF.

The V gene is TRBV7-2, the J gene TRBJ1-3, with D unresolved. The V end lost 5 bases, the J end lost 2 bases, and 13 bases lay between the germline ends. CDR3 length equals 15 residues. From germline, CDR1 is SGHTA and CDR2 FQGNSA. The chain's CDR3 is CASSPYGGAGNTIYF. The CDR3 DNA follows: TGTGCCAGCAGCCCCTACGGCGGAGCTGGAAACACCATATATTTT.

This clonotype was detected ten times or more. The rearrangement links TRBV7-8 to TRBJ2-3, with D uncertain. V shed 2 bases and J shed 0 bases, with 15 bases lying between them. The CDR3 consists of 17 residues. From germline, CDR1 is SGHVS and CDR2 FQNEAQ. CDR3 nucleotides: TGTGCCAGCAGCTTACAGGCCTCCTTGGTCAGCACAGATACGCAGTATTTT. It yields the protein CASSLQASLVSTDTQYF.

V is TRBV20-1 and J is TRBJ1-5; weak D call: TRBD1 (5 bases). The V gene lost 5 bases and the J gene lost 0 bases, with 11 bases spanning the gap. The CDR3 spans 14 residues. CDR1 DFQATT and CDR2 SNEGSKA come from the germline V gene (reference sequence). The DNA of the CDR3 is TGCAGTGCTGCGACAGACTATAGCAATCAGCCCCAGCATTTT. As protein: CSAATDYSNQPQHF.

This clonotype was detected ten times or more. The chain carries TRBV27 and TRBJ2-7, with D maybe TRBD2 (5 bases). Trimming stripped 5 bases from V and 6 bases from J, with 20 bases between. The CDR3 has 15 amino acids. Germline values: CDR1 MNHEY, CDR2 SMNVEV (reference sequence). CDR3 sequence reads: CASSGRGLGVAEQYF. Written as DNA, the CDR3 is TGTGCCAGCAGTGGCCGGGGTCTGGGCGTAGCCGAGCAGTACTTC.

The chain combines TRBV18 with TRBJ2-1; D gene uncertain. Trimming took off 2 bases at V and 0 bases at J, with 8 bases between the two ends. CDR1 is KGHSH and CDR2 is LQKENI in the germline V gene. This CDR3 has 15 residues. The CDR3 sequence: CASSPELSSYNEQFF. CDR3 coding DNA: TGTGCCAGCTCACCAGAGTTAAGCTCCTACAATGAGCAGTTCTTC. The full variable domain, in which reference TRBV18 and TRBJ2-1 provide the parts outside the CDR3, is NAGVMQNPRHLVRRRGQEARLRCSPMKGHSHVYWYRQLPEEGLKFMVYLQKENIIDESGMPKERFSAEFPKEGPSILRIQQVVRGDSAAYFCASSPELSSYNEQFFGPGTRLTVL.

Only a few counts were recorded for this clonotype. This sequence joins TRBV7-8 and TRBJ2-7, with no clear D. V was cut by 5 bases and J by 5 bases, with 16 bases left in between. Germline assignment: CDR1 SGHVS and CDR2 FQNEAQ. The CDR3 consists of 14 residues. The CDR3 loop is CASSTRSALHEQYF. DNA for the CDR3: TGTGCCAGCAGCACACGCTCGGCACTCCACGAGCAGTACTTC.

The chain links TRBV9 to TRBJ2-1, with D possibly being TRBD1 (5 bases). This CDR3 has 15 amino acids. Germline CDR1 reads SGDLS; CDR2 reads YYNGEE. V lost 4 bases, J lost 7 bases, and 18 bases lay in between. CDR3 region: CASSPLDIRLNEQFF. The CDR3 DNA reads TGTGCCAGCAGCCCCCTGGACATCAGGTTAAATGAGCAGTTCTTC.

This clonotype was counted only a few times. The chain employs TRBV7-9 and TRBJ1-3; 12 positions match TRBD1. Germline lookup yields CDR1 SEHNR and CDR2 FQNEAQ (reference sequence). The CDR3 has 16 residues. J lost 3 bases, V lost 5 bases, and 5 bases had no gene match. The chain's CDR3 is CASSTGQGAVGNTIYF. CDR3 sequence (DNA): TGTGCCAGCAGCACGGGACAGGGGGCGGTTGGAAACACCATATATTTT.

This clonotype was recorded a few times. The J gene is TRBJ1-4, the V gene TRBV28; D is possibly TRBD1 (5 bases). Looked up from germline, CDR1 is MDHEN and CDR2 is SYDVKM. Trimming left V 1 base short and J 4 bases short, with 7 bases between. The CDR3 has 14 amino acids. CDR3 residues: CASSLSTVNEKLFF. The CDR3 DNA reads TGTGCCAGCAGTTTATCGACAGTTAATGAAAAACTGTTTTTT.

This clonotype was seen repeatedly, ten times or more. The gene calls are TRBV3-1 and TRBJ1-2; 10 nucleotides match TRBD1. The germline V gene encodes CDR1 LGHDT and CDR2 YNNKEL (reference sequence). The V segment lost 4 bases and the J segment 5 bases; nucleotides outside the gene matches: 7. CDR3 length: 15 amino acids. The CDR3 nucleotides read TGTGCCAGCAGCCCCTCCGGGACAGGGGAGTATGGCTACACCTTC. Amino acid sequence: CASSPSGTGEYGYTF.

This clonotype has just a few counts. The V call is TRBV6-1, the J call TRBJ2-2; a weak D match, TRBD1 (7 bases). Trimming stripped 7 bases from V and 5 bases from J, with 17 bases between. The CDR3 length is 15 residues. Germline V gives CDR1 MNHNS, CDR2 SASEGT. The CDR3 loop is CASTFVAGGTGELFF. As DNA, the CDR3 is TGTGCCAGCACCTTCGTCGCAGGGGGGACCGGGGAGCTGTTTTTT.

This clonotype was observed many times. The chain recombines TRBV5-1 with TRBJ1-1, with a tentative D call TRBD1 (5 bases). The CDR3 consists of 14 residues. V lost 2 bases and J lost 4, with 12 bases in between. CDR1 SGHRS and CDR2 YFSETQ come from the germline V gene. CDR3 amino acids: CASSLSGDGTEAFF. CDR3 nucleotide sequence: TGCGCCAGCAGCTTATCGGGGGACGGCACTGAAGCTTTCTTT.

This clonotype appeared many times. The chain has TRBV12-3 or TRBV12-4 and TRBJ2-5, with 8 bases that match TRBD1. Losses at the gene ends were 3 bases for V and 5 bases for J; bases not matched to a gene: 8. This CDR3 is built from 15 residues. CDR3 residues: CASSFWDRRGETQYF. In DNA, the CDR3 is TGTGCCAGCAGTTTTTGGGACAGGCGCGGGGAGACCCAGTACTTC.

This clonotype was counted a few times. The chain couples TRBV12-5 to TRBJ1-4; 9 positions match TRBD1. This CDR3 contains 14 residues. The V gene's germline CDR1 is LGHNT and CDR2 FRNRAP. V trimming: 1 base; J trimming: 8 bases; junction bases outside the gene matches: 2. The CDR3: CASGLGDRVEKLFF. In DNA form, the CDR3 reads TGTGCTAGTGGTTTGGGGGACAGGGTGGAAAAACTGTTTTTT.

This clonotype was recorded a few times. The chain carries TRBV5-5 and TRBJ1-3; D is possibly TRBD1 (5 bases). Germline loops: CDR1 SGHKS, CDR2 YYEKEE (reference sequence). V was shortened by 5 bases and J by 9 bases, with 12 bases between the two germline ends. There are 12 residues in the CDR3. The CDR3 nucleotides read TGTGCCAGCAGTCGGACATCCGGCACCATATATTTT. Amino acid sequence: CASSRTSGTIYF.

The table lists this clonotype with many counts. The chain recombines TRBV27 with TRBJ1-1; D is perhaps TRBD1 (5 bases). This CDR3 has 14 amino acids. CDR1 and CDR2 (germline): MNHEY, SMNVEV (reference sequence). V lost 4 bases, J lost 4 bases, and 13 bases lay in between. CDR3 protein: CASSSGSLRTEAFF. The CDR3 nucleotides are TGTGCCAGCAGTTCAGGGAGTTTGCGCACTGAAGCTTTCTTT.

CDR3 nucleotide sequence: TGCGCCAGCAGCCAAGATGGCCCCAGTCGGGAGCTGTTTTTT. Translating it yields CASSQDGPSRELFF. This rearrangement joins TRBV4-1 to TRBJ2-2; D is unresolved. Germline V lookup: CDR1 MGHRA, CDR2 YSYEKL. V was clipped by 0 bases and J by 9 bases, with 11 bases between them. The CDR3 is 14 amino acids.

This clonotype was found a few times. The chain has TRBV12-3 or TRBV12-4 and TRBJ2-2; TRBD1 matches 10 bases. Trimming cost V 5 bases and J 6 bases; bases outside gene matches: 6. The CDR3 length is 15 residues. In DNA form, the CDR3 reads TGTGCCAGCAGTCCGACAGGGGGCGCCCCCGGGGAGCTGTTTTTT. Its protein is CASSPTGGAPGELFF.

This clonotype occurred a few times. CDR3 amino acids: CASSQEGLAGGQETQYF. DNA of the CDR3: TGTGCCAGCAGCCAAGAAGGGCTAGCGGGGGGGCAGGAGACCCAGTACTTC. The chain has TRBV3-1 and TRBJ2-5; 12 bases line up with TRBD2. J was trimmed by 5 bases and V by 0 bases; bases with no gene match: 7. Germline-derived CDR1 and CDR2 are LGHDT and YNNKEL (reference sequence). This CDR3 region has 17 residues.

This clonotype was observed many times. The chain has TRBV3-1 and TRBJ2-7; 8 positions match TRBD1. Germline CDR1 is LGHDT and CDR2 is YNNKEL (reference sequence). V lost 4 bases, J lost 6 bases, and 11 bases stayed unmatched. The CDR3 runs to 15 residues. The CDR3 DNA reads TGTGCCAGCAGCCCCTCCGGACAGGGAATCCGCGAGCAGTACTTC. It is translated as CASSPSGQGIREQYF.